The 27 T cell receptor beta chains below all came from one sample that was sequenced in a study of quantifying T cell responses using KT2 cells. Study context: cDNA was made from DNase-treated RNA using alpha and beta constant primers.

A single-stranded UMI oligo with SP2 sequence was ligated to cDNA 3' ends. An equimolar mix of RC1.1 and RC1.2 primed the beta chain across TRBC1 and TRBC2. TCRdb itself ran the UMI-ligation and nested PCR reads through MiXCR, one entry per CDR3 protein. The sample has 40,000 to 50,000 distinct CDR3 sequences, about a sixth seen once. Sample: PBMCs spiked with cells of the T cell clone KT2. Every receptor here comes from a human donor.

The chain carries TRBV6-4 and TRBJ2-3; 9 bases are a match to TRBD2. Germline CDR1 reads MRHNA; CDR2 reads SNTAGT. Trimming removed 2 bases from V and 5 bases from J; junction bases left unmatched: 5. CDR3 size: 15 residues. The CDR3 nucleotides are TGTGCCAGCAGTGACGAAGCGGGAGGTGGAGATACGCAGTATTTT. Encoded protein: CASSDEAGGGDTQYF.

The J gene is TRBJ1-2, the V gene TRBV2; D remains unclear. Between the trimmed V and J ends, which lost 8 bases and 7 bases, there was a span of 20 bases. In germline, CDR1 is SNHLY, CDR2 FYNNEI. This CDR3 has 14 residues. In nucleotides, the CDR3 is TGTGCCAGCCGCCAGTCAGGTGGTTCCTGTGGCTACACCTTC. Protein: CASRQSGGSCGYTF.

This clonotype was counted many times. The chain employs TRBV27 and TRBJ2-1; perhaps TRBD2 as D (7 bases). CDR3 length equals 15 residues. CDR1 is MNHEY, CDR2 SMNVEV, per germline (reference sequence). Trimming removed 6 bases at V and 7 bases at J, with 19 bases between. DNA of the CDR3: TGTGCCAGCAGCACCCTGGGGGGGGCCTTTAATGAGCAGTTCTTC. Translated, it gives CASSTLGGAFNEQFF.

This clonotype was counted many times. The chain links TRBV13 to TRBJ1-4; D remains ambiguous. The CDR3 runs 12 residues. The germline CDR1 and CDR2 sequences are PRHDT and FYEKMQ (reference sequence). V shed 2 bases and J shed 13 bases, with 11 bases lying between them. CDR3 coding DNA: TGTGCCAGCAGCTTACGCAAAGGGCCACTGTTTTTT. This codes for CASSLRKGPLFF.

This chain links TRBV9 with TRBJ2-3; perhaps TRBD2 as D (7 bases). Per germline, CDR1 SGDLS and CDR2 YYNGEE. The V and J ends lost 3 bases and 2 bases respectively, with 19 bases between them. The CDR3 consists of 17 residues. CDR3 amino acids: CASSASGGYPNTDTQYF. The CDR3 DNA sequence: TGTGCCAGCAGCGCTTCGGGGGGCTACCCAAACACAGATACGCAGTATTTT.

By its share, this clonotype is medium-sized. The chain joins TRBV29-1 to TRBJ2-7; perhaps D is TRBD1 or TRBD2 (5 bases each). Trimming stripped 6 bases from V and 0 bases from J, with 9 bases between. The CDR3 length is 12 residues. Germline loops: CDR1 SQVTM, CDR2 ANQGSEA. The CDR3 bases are TGCAGCGTCCGGGACCCCTCCTACGAGCAGTACTTC. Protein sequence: CSVRDPSYEQYF.

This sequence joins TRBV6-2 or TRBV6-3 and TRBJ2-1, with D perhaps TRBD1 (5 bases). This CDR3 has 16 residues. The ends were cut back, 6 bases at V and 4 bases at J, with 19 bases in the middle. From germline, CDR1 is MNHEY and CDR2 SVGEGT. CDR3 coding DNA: TGTGCCAGCAGCACTTATAAGGGGATGCTATACAATGAGCAGTTCTTC. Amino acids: CASSTYKGMLYNEQFF.

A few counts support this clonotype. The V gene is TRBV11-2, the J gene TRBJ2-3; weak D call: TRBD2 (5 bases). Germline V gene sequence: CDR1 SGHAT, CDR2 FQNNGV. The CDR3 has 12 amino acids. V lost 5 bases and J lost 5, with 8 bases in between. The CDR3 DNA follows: TGTGCCAGCAGCCGCGGGCGAGATACGCAGTATTTT. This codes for CASSRGRDTQYF. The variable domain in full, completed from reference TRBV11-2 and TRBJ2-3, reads EAGVAQSPRYKIIEKRQSVAFWCNPISGHATLYWYQQILGQGPKLLIQFQNNGVVDDSQLPKDRFSAERLKGVDSTLKIQPAKLEDSAVYLCASSRGRDTQYFGPGTRLTVL.

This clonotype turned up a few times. The CDR3 nucleotides are TGTGCCAGCAGCCAGGCCAACGTCCTGACTTTC. This codes for CASSQANVLTF. V is TRBV3-1 and J is TRBJ2-6; no clear D gene. Germline V gene lookup returns CDR1 LGHDT and CDR2 YNNKEL (reference sequence). Trimming took off 3 bases at V and 6 bases at J, with 0 bases between the two ends. This CDR3 has 11 residues.

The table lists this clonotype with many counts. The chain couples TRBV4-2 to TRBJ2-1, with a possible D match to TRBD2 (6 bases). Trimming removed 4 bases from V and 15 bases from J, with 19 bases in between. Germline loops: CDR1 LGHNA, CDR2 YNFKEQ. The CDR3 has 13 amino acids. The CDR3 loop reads CASSPDPSESLFF. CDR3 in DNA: TGTGCCAGCAGCCCGGATCCTAGCGAGTCTTTGTTCTTC.

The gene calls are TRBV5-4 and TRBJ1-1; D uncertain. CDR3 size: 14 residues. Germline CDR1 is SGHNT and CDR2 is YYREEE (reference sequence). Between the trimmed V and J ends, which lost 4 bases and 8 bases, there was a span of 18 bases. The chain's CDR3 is CASSARTRSLEAFF. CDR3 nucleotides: TGTGCCAGCAGCGCCAGGACCCGGTCACTGGAAGCTTTCTTT.

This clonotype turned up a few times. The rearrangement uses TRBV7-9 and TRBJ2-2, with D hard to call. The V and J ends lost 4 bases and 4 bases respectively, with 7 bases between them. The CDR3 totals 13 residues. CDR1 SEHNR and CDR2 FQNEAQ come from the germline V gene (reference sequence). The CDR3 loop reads CASSYRSTGELFF. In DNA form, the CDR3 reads TGTGCCAGCAGCTACCGAAGCACCGGGGAGCTGTTTTTT.

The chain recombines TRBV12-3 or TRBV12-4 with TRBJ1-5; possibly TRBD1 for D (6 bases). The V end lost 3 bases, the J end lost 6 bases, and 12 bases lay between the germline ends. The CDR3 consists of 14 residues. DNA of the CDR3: TGTGCCAGCAGTTTGTCTACAGGGTCTCAGCCCCAGCATTTT. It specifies CASSLSTGSQPQHF.

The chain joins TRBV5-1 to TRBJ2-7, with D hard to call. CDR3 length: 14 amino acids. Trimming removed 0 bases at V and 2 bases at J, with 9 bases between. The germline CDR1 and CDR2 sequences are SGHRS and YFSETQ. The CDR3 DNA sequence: TGCGCCAGCAGCTTGGACCGGATCACCTACGAGCAGTACTTC. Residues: CASSLDRITYEQYF.

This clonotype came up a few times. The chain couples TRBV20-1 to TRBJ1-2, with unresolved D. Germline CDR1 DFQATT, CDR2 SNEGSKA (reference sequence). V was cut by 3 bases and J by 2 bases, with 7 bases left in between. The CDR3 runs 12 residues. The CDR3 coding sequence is TGCAGTGCTAGGCACAGAAACTATGGCTACACCTTC. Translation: CSARHRNYGYTF.

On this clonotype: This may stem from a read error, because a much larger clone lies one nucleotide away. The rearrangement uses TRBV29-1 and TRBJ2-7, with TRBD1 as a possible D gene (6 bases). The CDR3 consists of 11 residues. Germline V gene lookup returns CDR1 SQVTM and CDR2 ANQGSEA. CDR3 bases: TGCGGCGTTGAAAGGGGGTTCGAGCAGTACTTC. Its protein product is CGVERGFEQYF.

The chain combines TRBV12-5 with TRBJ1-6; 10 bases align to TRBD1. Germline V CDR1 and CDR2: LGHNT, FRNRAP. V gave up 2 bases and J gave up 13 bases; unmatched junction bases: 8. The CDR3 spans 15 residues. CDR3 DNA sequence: TGTGCTAGTGGTTTGACTCCGGGACAGGGGTTTCCCCTCCACTTT. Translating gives CASGLTPGQGFPLHF.

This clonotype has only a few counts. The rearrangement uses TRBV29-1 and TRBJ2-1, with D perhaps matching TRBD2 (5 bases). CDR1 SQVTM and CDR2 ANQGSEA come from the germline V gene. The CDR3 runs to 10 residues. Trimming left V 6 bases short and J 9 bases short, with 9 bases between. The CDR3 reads CSVRLAEQFF. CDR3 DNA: TGCAGCGTCCGGCTAGCTGAGCAGTTCTTC.

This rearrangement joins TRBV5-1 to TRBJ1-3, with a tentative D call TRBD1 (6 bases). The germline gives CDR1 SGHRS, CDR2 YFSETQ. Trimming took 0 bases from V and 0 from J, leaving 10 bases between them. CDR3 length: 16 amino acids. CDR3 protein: CASSLAGQSSGNTIYF. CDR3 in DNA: TGCGCCAGCAGCTTGGCGGGACAAAGCTCTGGAAACACCATATATTTT. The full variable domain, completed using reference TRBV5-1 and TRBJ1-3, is KAGVTQTPRYLIKTRGQQVTLSCSPISGHRSVSWYQQTPGQGLQFLFEYFSETQRNKGNFPGRFSGRQFSNSRSEMNVSTLELGDSALYLCASSLAGQSSGNTIYFGEGSWLTVV.

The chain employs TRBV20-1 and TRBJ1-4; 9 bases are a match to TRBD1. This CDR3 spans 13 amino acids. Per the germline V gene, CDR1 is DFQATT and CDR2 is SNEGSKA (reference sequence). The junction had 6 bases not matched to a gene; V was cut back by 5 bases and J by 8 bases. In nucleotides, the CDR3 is TGCAGTGCTTCCGGGACAGGGCAAGAAAAACTGTTTTTT. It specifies CSASGTGQEKLFF.

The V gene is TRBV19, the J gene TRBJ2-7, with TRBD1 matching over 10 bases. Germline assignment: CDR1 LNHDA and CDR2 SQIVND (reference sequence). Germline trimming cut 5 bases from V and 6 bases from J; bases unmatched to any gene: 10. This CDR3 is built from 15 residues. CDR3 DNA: TGTGCCAGTAGTTCCGTCCGGGACAGGGGACGCGAGCAGTACTTC. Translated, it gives CASSSVRDRGREQYF.

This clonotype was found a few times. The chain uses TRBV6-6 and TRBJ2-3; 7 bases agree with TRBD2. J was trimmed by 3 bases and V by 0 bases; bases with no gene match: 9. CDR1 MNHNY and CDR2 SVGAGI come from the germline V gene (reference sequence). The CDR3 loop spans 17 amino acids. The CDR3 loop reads CASSYSTSTSLTDTQYF. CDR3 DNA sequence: TGTGCCAGCAGTTACTCGACGTCGACTAGCCTTACAGATACGCAGTATTTT.

In nucleotides, the CDR3 is TGTGCCAGCACCCCCAGGGGGGACAGGGATACGCAGTATTTT. Translating gives CASTPRGDRDTQYF. This chain links TRBV12-3 or TRBV12-4 with TRBJ2-3; 8 nucleotides align to TRBD1. The CDR3 has 14 residues. J was trimmed by 6 bases and V by 7 bases; bases with no gene match: 9.

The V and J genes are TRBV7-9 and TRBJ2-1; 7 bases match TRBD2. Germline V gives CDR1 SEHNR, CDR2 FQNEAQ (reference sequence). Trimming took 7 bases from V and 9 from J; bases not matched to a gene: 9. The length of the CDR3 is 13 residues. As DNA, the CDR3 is TGTGCCAGCATTCATGGGGGGGTTGGTGAGCAGTTCTTC. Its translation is CASIHGGVGEQFF. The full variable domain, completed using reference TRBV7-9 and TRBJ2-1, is DTGVSQNPRHKITKRGQNVTFRCDPISEHNRLYWYRQTLGQGPEFLTYFQNEAQLEKSRLLSDRFSAERPKGSFSTLEIQRTEQGDSAMYLCASIHGGVGEQFFGPGTRLTVL.

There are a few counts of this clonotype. As DNA, the CDR3 is TGCAGCGTTGGTCACCGGACAGGGGCACGCTACGAGCAGTACTTC. This gives the protein CSVGHRTGARYEQYF. The gene calls are TRBV29-1 and TRBJ2-7; 9 positions agree with TRBD1. With 4 bases clipped from V and 3 bases from J, the junction kept 10 bases outside the gene matches. Germline V gene data show CDR1 as SQVTM and CDR2 as ANQGSEA. This CDR3 spans 15 amino acids.

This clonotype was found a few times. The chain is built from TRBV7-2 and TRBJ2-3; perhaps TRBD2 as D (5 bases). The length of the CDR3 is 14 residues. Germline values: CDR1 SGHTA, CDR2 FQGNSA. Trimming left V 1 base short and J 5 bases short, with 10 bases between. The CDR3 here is CASSLVATRDTQYF. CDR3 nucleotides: TGTGCCAGCAGCTTAGTGGCTACTAGAGATACGCAGTATTTT.

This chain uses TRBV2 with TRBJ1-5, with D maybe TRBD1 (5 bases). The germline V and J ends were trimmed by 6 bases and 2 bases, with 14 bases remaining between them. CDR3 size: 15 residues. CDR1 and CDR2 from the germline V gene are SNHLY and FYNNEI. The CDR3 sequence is CASSYQGGGNQPQHF. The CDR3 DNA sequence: TGTGCCAGCAGCTATCAGGGTGGAGGCAATCAGCCCCAGCATTTT. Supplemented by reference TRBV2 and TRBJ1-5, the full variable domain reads EPEVTQTPSHQVTQMGQEVILRCVPISNHLYFYWYRQILGQKVEFLVSFYNNEISEKSEIFDDQFSVERPDGSNFTLKIRSTKLEDSAMYFCASSYQGGGNQPQHFGDGTRLSIL.